This T cell receptor beta chain emerged from a study of cytomegalovirus exposure and HLA in healthy donors. Whole-study findings and limits: Researchers counted around 150 TCR beta chains as cytomegalovirus-associated. Subsequent analysis showed first-cohort TCR clusters tending to co-occur in more than 90 validation repertoires.

With regard to this clone: What it binds is not known.

The CDR3 length is 15 residues. The V gene's germline CDR1 is MNHEY and CDR2 SMNVEV (reference sequence). V was shortened by 4 bases and J by 0 bases, with 10 bases between the two germline ends. Here immunoSEQ multiplex PCR was the method, and the copy in TCRdb shows in-frame clones only, minus some. The sample lists 130,000 to 150,000 clones, around 89% occurring once. The chain links TRBV27 to TRBJ2-1; D is possibly TRBD2 (5 bases). The sequence was collected from a woman aged 25-40 years in good health and CMV-seropositive. The sample taken for sequencing was PBMCs. In DNA, the CDR3 is TGTGCCAGCAGTTCCGGGGATAGCTCCTACAATGAGCAGTTCTTC. Translating gives CASSSGDSSYNEQFF.